This TCR beta chain was sequenced in a study of technical replicates of blood from a few donors. The data were produced by immunoSEQ multiplex PCR, yet TCRdb's version contains in-frame clones alone and is incomplete. Of roughly 72,000 clones detected, around 92% appear once; the ten largest clones hold roughly 0.37%. This CDR3 region has 12 residues. Deletions cut 1 base from V and 5 bases from J, with 6 bases between. Per the germline V gene, CDR1 is SGHNT and CDR2 is YENEEA. V and J are TRBV11-3 and TRBJ2-7, with D possibly being TRBD1 (5 bases). The material sequenced was T cells isolated from PBMCs. This sequence was found in a human donor in good health. CDR3 in amino acids: CASSLGGHEQYF. The CDR3 DNA is TGTGCCAGCAGCTTAGGGGGCCACGAGCAGTACTTC. The full variable domain, completed using reference TRBV11-3 and TRBJ2-7, is EAGVVQSPRYKIIEKKQPVAFWCNPISGHNTLYWYLQNLGQGPELLIRYENEEAVDDSQLPKDRFSAERLKGVDSTLKIQPAELGDSAVYLCASSLGGHEQYFGPGTRLTVT.